These 6 T cell receptor beta chains were all obtained from the same sample, sequenced in a study of vaccination and CD4 T cells after COVID-19. Sequencing of cultured CD4+ T cell DNA used the Oncomine TCR Beta short-read assay. TCRdb used MiXCR to reprocess the PCR reads, holding one entry per CDR3 protein. The sample gives roughly 15,000 distinct CDR3 sequences, roughly half of which show up once; 25% to 30% is in the top ten. As for treatment: approximately nine-day PBMC culture with coronavirus spike peptide pools or control peptides (ViraFEST assay). Antigens for these TCRs are unknown. Specimen: cultured CD4+ T cells from blood, collected after SARS-CoV-2 vaccination. The receptors stem from a human donor with COVID-19.

The chain is built from TRBV20-1 and TRBJ2-2; D perhaps matches TRBD2 (6 bases). Germline V gives CDR1 DFQATT, CDR2 SNEGSKA (reference sequence). CDR3 size: 15 residues. V dropped 2 bases and J dropped 4 bases, with 14 bases sitting between them. CDR3 in amino acids: CSARSTSSFTGELFF. The CDR3 bases are TGCAGTGCTAGAAGCACTAGCTCGTTCACCGGGGAGCTGTTTTTT.

This clonotype was counted only a few times. The V gene is TRBV7-2, the J gene TRBJ2-7; the D is unclear. The germline V gene encodes CDR1 SGHTA and CDR2 FQGNSA. This CDR3 spans 12 amino acids. Trimming left V 1 base short and J 7 bases short, with 8 bases between. CDR3 sequence: CASSLDRAEQYF. CDR3 DNA sequence: TGTGCCAGCAGCTTAGACCGGGCAGAGCAGTACTTC.

This clonotype was found a few times. V gene TRBV7-3 combines with J gene TRBJ1-6, with D hard to call. Germline-derived CDR1 and CDR2 are SGHTA and FQGTGA. The CDR3 has 14 residues. V was cut by 5 bases and J by 7 bases, with 12 bases left in between. CDR3 sequence: CASSPGPGNSPLHF. The CDR3, as DNA: TGTGCCAGCAGCCCCGGGCCGGGGAATTCACCCCTCCACTTT.

This chain uses TRBV5-1 with TRBJ2-5; D is possibly TRBD1 or TRBD2 (5 bases each). The CDR3 loop spans 16 amino acids. Deletions cut 2 bases from V and 4 bases from J, with 18 bases between. Germline values: CDR1 SGHRS, CDR2 YFSETQ. This CDR3 is CASSLGTLARGETQYF. CDR3 DNA: TGCGCCAGCAGCTTAGGGACCCTCGCTCGTGGAGAGACCCAGTACTTC.

This clonotype was observed a few times. The chain links TRBV28 to TRBJ1-1; D not resolved. The germline V and J ends were trimmed by 2 bases and 3 bases, with 10 bases remaining between them. Germline CDR1 reads MDHEN; CDR2 reads SYDVKM. The CDR3 is 14 residues long. CDR3: CASSLVLQYTEAFF. CDR3 DNA sequence: TGTGCCAGCAGTTTAGTCCTACAGTACACTGAAGCTTTCTTT.

The V gene is TRBV28, the J gene TRBJ1-2; 7 bases line up with TRBD1. Germline V lookup: CDR1 MDHEN, CDR2 SYDVKM. Trimming cost V 4 bases and J 4 bases; bases outside gene matches: 6. This CDR3 has 14 residues. The CDR3 DNA reads as TGTGCCAGCAGTTCCAGGGGGGGGCCCTATGGCTACACCTTC. This encodes CASSSRGGPYGYTF.